The present entry profiles one TCR beta chain with its context. Its antigen is currently not known. No quality values exist for individual bases; no much larger clone is one base distant. These data originate in a study of blood T cell repertoires in COVID-19 (dated by TCRdb to between 2020 and 2021). Background for the entire study: Samples from collaborators originated in the United States, Italy and Spain and spanned both the acute and convalescent phases of COVID-19. The material from the prospective study consisted of cDNA or gDNA derived from T cells, B-cell-depleted T cells, or PBMCs. Deeply sampled blood TCRbeta repertoires from subjects exposed to, actively infected with, or recovered from COVID-19 were included in the dataset. The repertoires were released in a freely available public database intended as a resource for research on the immune response to SARS-CoV-2. The samples were drawn from the first 160 participants of the ongoing ImmuneRACE study and from 950 to 1,500 subjects provided by 6 global collaborators. Nearly every sample came with metadata listing a de-identified subject ID, COVID-19 status, age in years and sex. Where available, HLA class I and class II types were obtained from metadata supplied by the sample provider rather than from assay-based typing. Broader findings and caveats from the paper: How much clinical and demographic metadata was included differed by source and by participant, and the metadata was provided uncurated.

The collaborating institutions used their own protocols to collect whole blood in K2EDTA tubes. For TCRbeta analysis, collaborators shipped samples in one of three forms: frozen whole blood, isolated PBMCs, or DNA extracted from either of those sample types. Via the germline V gene (reference sequence), CDR1 is LNHDA and CDR2 SQIVND. Trimming takes 2 bases from V and 2 bases from J, and the germline ends sit 6 bases apart. Taken from cysteine to phenylalanine, the CDR3 has 13 residues. The read is trimmed to its CDR3 DNA, 39 bases read in frame from base 1. TCRbeta CDR3 regions were amplified from genomic DNA using the immunoSEQ Assay, a bias-controlled multiplex PCR. The authors processed their data as follows. The number of nucleated cells in each sample was estimated by amplification of reference gene primers within the assay. Sequence reads were collapsed and filtered to measure the absolute abundance of every unique TCRbeta CDR3 rearrangement. For each sample, productive Simpson clonality was calculated as the square root of Simpson's diversity index over productive rearrangements. Not all clones reach the TCRdb copy of this immuneACCESS table, which keeps in-frame sequences only. Checked studies attribute under half of the gap to unresolved V genes and leave the rest unexplained. Clonal size and the V and J genes are those of that table, whereas D and trimming came from the DNA. Counted in this sample were about 44,000 clones; 80% to 90% of them appeared once. The top ten constitute roughly 1.4% of the sample.

The material sequenced was peripheral blood. The chain is made from TRBV19 and TRBJ2-5; the D gene cannot be resolved reliably. The receptor's source is a woman aged 40 to 50 with acute or convalescent COVID-19. The nucleotide sequence is given as TGTGCCAGTAGTATAATGGCACAAGAGACCCAGTACTTC. Its amino acids are CASSIMAQETQYF. Extended through the reference TRBV19 and TRBJ2-5 proteins, this CDR3 yields the full variable domain: DGGITQSPKYLFRKEGQNVTLSCEQNLNHDAMYWYRQDPGQGLRLIYYSQIVNDFQKGDIAEGYSVSREKKESFPLTVTSAQKNPTAFYLCASSIMAQETQYFGPGTRLLVL.